There are a few counts of the clone carrying this T cell receptor (beta chain). This specimen comes from a study of sequential checkpoint blockade in melanoma. Whole-study context: Arm A got nivolumab then ipilimumab; arm B the reverse, 1:1.

The treatment here: randomized to nivolumab then ipilimumab (arm A) or the reverse (arm B). Germline CDR1 is KGHSH and CDR2 is LQKENI. Trimming shortened V by 6 bases and J by 7 bases, and 9 bases separated the two germline ends. The CDR3 covers 11 residues. The method was immunoSEQ multiplex PCR; TCRdb's version includes in-frame clones alone and lacks a portion of them. The sample contains 15,000 to 20,000 clones, 77% of which appear only once. The chain recombines TRBV18 with TRBJ1-1; no firm D call. The sequencing here drew on CD8+ T cells sorted from blood (inferred from file names), taken from a patient given nivolumab and ipilimumab in sequence. This clonotype was sampled from a human donor with melanoma. CDR3: CASSPGDEAFF. CDR3 bases: TGTGCCAGCTCGCCCGGGGATGAAGCTTTCTTT.